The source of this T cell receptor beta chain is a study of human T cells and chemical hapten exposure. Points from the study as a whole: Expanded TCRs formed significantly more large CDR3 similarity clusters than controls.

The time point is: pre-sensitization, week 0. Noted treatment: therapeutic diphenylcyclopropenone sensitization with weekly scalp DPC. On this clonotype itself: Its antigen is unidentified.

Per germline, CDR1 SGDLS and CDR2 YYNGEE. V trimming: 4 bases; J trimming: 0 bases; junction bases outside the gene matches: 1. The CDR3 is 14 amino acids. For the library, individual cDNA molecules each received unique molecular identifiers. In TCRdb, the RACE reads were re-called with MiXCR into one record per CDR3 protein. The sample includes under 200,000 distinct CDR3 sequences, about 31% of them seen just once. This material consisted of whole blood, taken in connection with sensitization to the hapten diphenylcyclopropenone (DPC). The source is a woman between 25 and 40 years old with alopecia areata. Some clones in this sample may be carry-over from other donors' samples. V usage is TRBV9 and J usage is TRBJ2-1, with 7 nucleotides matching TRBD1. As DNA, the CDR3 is TGTGCCAGCAGCAGGACAGGCTCCTACAATGAGCAGTTCTTC. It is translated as CASSRTGSYNEQFF.